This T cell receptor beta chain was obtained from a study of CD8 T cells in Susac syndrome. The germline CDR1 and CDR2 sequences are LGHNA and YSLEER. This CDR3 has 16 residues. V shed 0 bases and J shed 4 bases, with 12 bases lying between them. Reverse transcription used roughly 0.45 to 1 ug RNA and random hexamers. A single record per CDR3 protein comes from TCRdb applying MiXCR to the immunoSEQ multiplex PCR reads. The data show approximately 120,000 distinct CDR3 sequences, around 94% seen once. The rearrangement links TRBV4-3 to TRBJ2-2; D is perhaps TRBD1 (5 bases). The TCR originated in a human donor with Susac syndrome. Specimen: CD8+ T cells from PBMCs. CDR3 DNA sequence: TGCGCCAGCAGCCAAGATCAGGGAATACTCACCGGGGAGCTGTTTTTT. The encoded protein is CASSQDQGILTGELFF.